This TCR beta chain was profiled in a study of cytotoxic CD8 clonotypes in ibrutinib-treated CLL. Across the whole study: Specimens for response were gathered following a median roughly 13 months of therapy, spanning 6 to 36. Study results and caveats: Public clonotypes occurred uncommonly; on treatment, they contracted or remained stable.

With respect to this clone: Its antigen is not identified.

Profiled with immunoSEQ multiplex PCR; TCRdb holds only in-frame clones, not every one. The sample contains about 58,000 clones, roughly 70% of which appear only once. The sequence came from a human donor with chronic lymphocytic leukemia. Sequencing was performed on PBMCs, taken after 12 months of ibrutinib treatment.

Written as DNA, the CDR3 is TGTGCCAGCAGTTCCCTCGGGACAGGGGAATTGTACTTC. Encoded protein: CASSSLGTGELYF. The rearrangement links TRBV27 to TRBJ2-4, with TRBD1 matching over 10 bases. Unmatched junction bases numbered 9, after V lost 4 bases and J lost 15 bases. Per germline, CDR1 MNHEY and CDR2 SMNVEV (reference sequence). This CDR3 comprises 13 residues.